These 16 T cell receptor beta chains were all obtained from the same sample, sequenced in a study of immune evolution from preneoplasia to lung adenocarcinoma. Method: immunoSEQ multiplex PCR; TCRdb's copy keeps in-frame clones and lacks some. The repertoire holds 7,500 to 8,500 clones, 72% seen once, with roughly 10% in the top ten. The sequenced sample consisted of FFPE lung adenocarcinoma in situ tissue. These receptors originate from a donor older than 65 with lung adenocarcinoma. Some clones in this sample may be carry-over from other donors' samples.

Only a few counts were recorded for this clone. Relative to the germline gene, one junction end is altered; a read error may explain this. The chain uses TRBV10-3 and TRBJ1-2; TRBD1 might be the D (5 bases). The CDR3 totals 13 residues. Germline lookup yields CDR1 ENHRY and CDR2 SYGVKD. The CDR3 spells CAISESGGYDYTF. The DNA for the CDR3 is TGTGCCATCAGTGAGTCGGGGGGTTATGACTACACCTTC.

This chain connects TRBV21-1 to TRBJ2-5; the table's D gene call, TRBD1, was not cross checked with the DNA. TRBV21-1 is labeled a pseudogene. The CDR3 spans 17 residues. CDR3 coding DNA: TGTGCCAGCAGCCCTTCCGCCCCGACAGGGAGCCAAGAGACCCAGTACTTC. It codes for CASSPSAPTGSQETQYF.

The J gene is TRBJ2-2, the V gene TRBV13; 7 nucleotides align to TRBD2. The CDR3 runs to 17 residues. Germline V lookup: CDR1 PRHDT, CDR2 FYEKMQ (reference sequence). V gave up 5 bases and J gave up 7 bases; unmatched junction bases: 16. CDR3: CASSPSSEGRAGGELFF. CDR3 DNA: TGTGCCAGCAGCCCCTCGTCCGAAGGGAGGGCCGGCGGGGAGCTGTTTTTT. Together with reference TRBV13 and TRBJ2-2, the CDR3 gives the full variable domain: AAGVIQSPRHLIKEKRETATLKCYPIPRHDTVYWYQQGPGQDPQFLISFYEKMQSDKGSIPDRFSAQQFSDYHSELNMSSLELGDSALYFCASSPSSEGRAGGELFFGEGSRLTVL.

The chain has TRBV21-1 and TRBJ2-7; the listed D gene, TRBD1, was not tested against the DNA. TRBV21-1 is termed a pseudogene. This CDR3 comprises 14 residues. The DNA for the CDR3 is TGTGCCAGCAGCAATCTAGACAGGGCCTACGAGCAGTACTTC. Its protein product is CASSNLDRAYEQYF.

The CDR3 reads CASSLPGRTDTQYF. The CDR3 DNA follows: TGTGCCAGCAGCTTACCAGGGAGAACAGATACGCAGTATTTT. The rearrangement links TRBV7-8 to TRBJ2-3; perhaps D is TRBD1 or TRBD2 (5 bases each). CDR3 size: 14 residues. Germline V gives CDR1 SGHVS, CDR2 FQNEAQ. Trimming shortened V by 2 bases and J by 3 bases, and 9 bases separated the two germline ends. The full variable domain, rest sourced from reference TRBV7-8 and TRBJ2-3, is GAGVSQSPRYKVAKRGQDVALRCDPISGHVSLFWYQQALGQGPEFLTYFQNEAQLDKSGLPSDRFFAERPEGSVSTLKIQRTQQEDSAVYLCASSLPGRTDTQYFGPGTRLTVL.

The CDR3 is CASSWGTGLGELFF. The CDR3 region has the DNA TGTGCCAGCAGCTGGGGGACAGGGCTCGGGGAGCTGTTTTTT. V is TRBV7-8 and J is TRBJ2-2; 9 positions match TRBD1. Germline CDR1 reads SGHVS; CDR2 reads FQNEAQ. Losses at the gene ends were 4 bases for V and 7 bases for J; bases not matched to a gene: 4. This CDR3 comprises 14 residues.

This sequence joins TRBV11-2 and TRBJ2-2; no definite D call. V lost 0 bases and J 3 bases, leaving 8 bases between the germline ends. This CDR3 is 15 amino acids long. Germline CDR1 reads SGHAT; CDR2 reads FQNNGV. In DNA, the CDR3 is TGTGCCAGCAGCTTAGATCCCACTGACACCGGGGAGCTGTTTTTT. Protein sequence: CASSLDPTDTGELFF.

The V and J genes are TRBV7-9 and TRBJ1-4; D gene ambiguous. Trimming stripped 6 bases from V and 5 bases from J, with 7 bases between. The CDR3 runs 12 residues. The germline V gene has CDR1 SEHNR and CDR2 FQNEAQ (reference sequence). The CDR3 coding sequence is TGTGCCAGCAGTCGGTCCAATGAAAAACTGTTTTTT. This codes for CASSRSNEKLFF.

The J gene is TRBJ2-5, the V gene TRBV6-5; tentatively, D is TRBD1 (5 bases). The CDR3 sequence is 14 residues long. Trimming stripped 5 bases from V and 0 bases from J, with 10 bases between. Germline assignment: CDR1 MNHEY and CDR2 SVGAGI. DNA of the CDR3: TGTGCCAGCAGTCCCATGACAGACCAAGAGACCCAGTACTTC. Amino acid sequence: CASSPMTDQETQYF.

This clone was seen only a few times. The chain uses TRBV6-6 and TRBJ2-1, with D possibly matching TRBD2 (7 bases). This CDR3 contains 11 residues. Trimming removed 4 bases at V and 12 bases at J, with 10 bases between. Germline V lookup: CDR1 MNHNY, CDR2 SVGAGI (reference sequence). This CDR3 reads CASSWEGGQFF. For the CDR3, the DNA is TGTGCCAGCAGTTGGGAGGGGGGGCAGTTCTTC.

This chain connects TRBV5-4 to TRBJ2-7, with TRBD2 as a possible D gene (5 bases). This CDR3 spans 14 amino acids. Germline loops: CDR1 SGHNT, CDR2 YYREEE (reference sequence). V was pared by 4 bases and J by 3 bases, with 14 bases between. The CDR3 sequence is CASSAADGNYEQYF. CDR3 coding DNA: TGTGCCAGCAGCGCCGCGGACGGGAACTACGAGCAGTACTTC.

In regard to this clone: Additional DNA sequences in this sample encode the identical CDR3. V gene TRBV6-1 combines with J gene TRBJ1-2, with TRBD1 matching over 8 bases. The germline V gene encodes CDR1 MNHNS and CDR2 SASEGT. V lost 7 bases to trimming and J lost 4 bases; unmatched junction nucleotides: 5. This CDR3 has 13 amino acids. CDR3 DNA: TGTGCCAGCACCAAGGACAGGGCCTATGGCTACACCTTC. Protein: CASTKDRAYGYTF.

This chain joins TRBV12-5 and TRBJ1-1; TRBD1 matches 8 bases. CDR1 and CDR2 (germline): LGHNT, FRNRAP. The length of the CDR3 is 14 residues. J was trimmed by 6 bases and V by 4 bases; bases with no gene match: 7. CDR3 sequence (DNA): TGTGCTAGTGGTTCGGGACAGGAACGGGCTGAAGCTTTCTTT. Translation gives CASGSGQERAEAFF.

As concerns this clone: Other DNA sequences in the sample encode the same CDR3. V gene TRBV6-1 combines with J gene TRBJ2-2; 11 nucleotides agree with TRBD2. This CDR3 is built from 18 residues. J lost 0 bases, V lost 2 bases, and 5 bases had no gene match. Looked up from germline, CDR1 is MNHNS and CDR2 is SASEGT. CDR3 coding DNA: TGTGCCAGCAGTGAAACTCTAGCGGGGGGTGCGAACACCGGGGAGCTGTTTTTT. Protein sequence: CASSETLAGGANTGELFF.

The chain joins TRBV5-8 to TRBJ1-2; 9 positions match TRBD1. The germline V gene encodes CDR1 SGHTS and CDR2 YDEGEE. V lost 4 bases, J lost 3 bases, and 4 bases stayed unmatched. The CDR3 totals 14 residues. The CDR3 loop is CASSEGQGDYGYTF. The CDR3 nucleotides are TGTGCCAGCAGCGAGGGACAGGGTGACTATGGCTACACCTTC.

The rearrangement links TRBV13 to TRBJ2-1, with D possibly being TRBD1 or TRBD2 (7 bases each). CDR1 is PRHDT and CDR2 is FYEKMQ in the germline V gene (reference sequence). Trimming removed 5 bases at V and 10 bases at J, with 21 bases between. The CDR3 sequence is 15 residues long. The CDR3 region is CASSAWEGALREQFF. The CDR3, as DNA: TGTGCCAGCAGCGCCTGGGAGGGGGCCCTTAGGGAGCAGTTCTTC.